This entry lists 8 T cell receptor beta chains sequenced from one sample in a study of blood T cell repertoires in COVID-19. Profiling relied on immunoSEQ multiplex PCR, and the TCRdb table lists in-frame clones only, not all of them. The table shows fewer than 350,000 clones, with approximately 90% occurring only once. Material: PBMCs or T cells enriched from blood (not recorded which). The receptors shown here come from a woman aged 40 to 50 who had recovered from COVID-19.

V usage is TRBV19 and J usage is TRBJ1-1; D is unclear. The ends were cut back, 3 bases at V and 11 bases at J, with 10 bases in the middle. CDR3 length: 11 residues. Germline loops: CDR1 LNHDA, CDR2 SQIVND (reference sequence). CDR3 region: CASSMGQWAFF. The CDR3 nucleotides are TGTGCCAGTAGTATGGGCCAGTGGGCTTTCTTT.

The genes are TRBV11-2 and TRBJ1-6; possibly TRBD1 for D (5 bases). There are 15 residues in the CDR3. The V and J ends lost 3 bases and 7 bases respectively, with 13 bases between them. The germline gives CDR1 SGHAT, CDR2 FQNNGV. The CDR3 sequence: CASSFGTGENSPLHF. The CDR3 DNA follows: TGTGCCAGCAGCTTTGGGACGGGGGAAAATTCACCCCTCCACTTT.

V gene TRBV10-3 combines with J gene TRBJ2-2; 8 bases are shared with TRBD1. Germline V gene data show CDR1 as ENHRY and CDR2 as SYGVKD. V gave up 3 bases and J gave up 3 bases; unmatched junction bases: 3. The CDR3 is 15 residues long. The CDR3 DNA reads as TGTGCCATCAGTGAAAACAGGGGGGACACCGGGGAGCTGTTTTTT. Translating gives CAISENRGDTGELFF.

The chain couples TRBV5-1 to TRBJ2-7, with no clear D. Trimming stripped 5 bases from V and 2 bases from J, with 5 bases between. Germline CDR1 and CDR2: SGHRS and YFSETQ. This CDR3 comprises 11 residues. CDR3 DNA sequence: TGCGCCAGCAGACAAGCCTACGAGCAGTACTTC. This gives the protein CASRQAYEQYF.

The chain joins TRBV27 to TRBJ2-7, with D perhaps matching TRBD2 (5 bases). There are 14 residues in the CDR3. Germline CDR1 MNHEY, CDR2 SMNVEV (reference sequence). Trimming removed 2 bases at V and 4 bases at J, with 12 bases between. CDR3 coding DNA: TGTGCCAGCAGTTTACAGCCAGCGGAATACGAGCAGTACTTC. Translated, it gives CASSLQPAEYEQYF.

The chain recombines TRBV9 with TRBJ2-2; TRBD2 is a possible D gene (6 bases). V lost 3 bases, J lost 8 bases, and 14 bases lay in between. The CDR3 covers 14 residues. From germline, CDR1 is SGDLS and CDR2 YYNGEE. CDR3: CASSGTTRGGELFF. The DNA for the CDR3 is TGTGCCAGCAGCGGGACTACCCGGGGGGGGGAGCTGTTTTTT.

The chain links TRBV28 to TRBJ2-1, with D hard to call. Germline V gives CDR1 MDHEN, CDR2 SYDVKM. Trimming took off 5 bases at V and 7 bases at J, with 6 bases between the two ends. The CDR3 covers 11 residues. Here the CDR3 DNA reads TGTGCCAGCAGTCGGGTTAATGAGCAGTTCTTC. Translating it yields CASSRVNEQFF.

The J gene is TRBJ1-2, the V gene TRBV30, with TRBD1 matching over 8 bases. The CDR3 totals 15 residues. Germline V gene lookup returns CDR1 GTSNPN and CDR2 SVGIG (reference sequence). V gave up 6 bases and J gave up 4 bases; unmatched junction bases: 13. The CDR3 here is CACDTLAGGVYGYTF. CDR3 DNA sequence: TGTGCCTGCGACACCCTGGCAGGGGGCGTCTATGGCTACACCTTC.